This note documents a single T cell receptor (beta chain) sequence. The CDR3 covers 17 residues. This sample was included in a study of blood T cell repertoires in COVID-19. The overall study: Acute and convalescent COVID-19 samples came from the United States, Italy and Spain. Nucleic acid was either cDNA or gDNA, and it came from T cells, B-cell-depleted T cells, or PBMCs.

While infection was still active, Seattle patients were enrolled and then followed longitudinally. Authors' data handling: Estimation of nucleated cell counts was performed using reference gene primer amplification. Measured with immunoSEQ multiplex PCR; TCRdb has only the in-frame clones, and not every one. V and J calls and clone size come straight from that table; D and trimming were deduced from the DNA. The sample holds approximately 260,000 clones, roughly 88% seen once. The rearrangement uses TRBV21-1 and TRBJ2-6; the DNA was not compared with TRBD1, the D call given in the table. TRBV21-1 counts as a pseudogene. Sequenced: peripheral blood. This receptor was taken from a woman in her sixties or seventies with COVID-19, enrolled during active disease. In DNA, the CDR3 is TGTGCCAGCAGTCGGGCAGGGGATATTCTTGGGGCCAACGTCCTGACTTTC. Protein: CASSRAGDILGANVLTF.